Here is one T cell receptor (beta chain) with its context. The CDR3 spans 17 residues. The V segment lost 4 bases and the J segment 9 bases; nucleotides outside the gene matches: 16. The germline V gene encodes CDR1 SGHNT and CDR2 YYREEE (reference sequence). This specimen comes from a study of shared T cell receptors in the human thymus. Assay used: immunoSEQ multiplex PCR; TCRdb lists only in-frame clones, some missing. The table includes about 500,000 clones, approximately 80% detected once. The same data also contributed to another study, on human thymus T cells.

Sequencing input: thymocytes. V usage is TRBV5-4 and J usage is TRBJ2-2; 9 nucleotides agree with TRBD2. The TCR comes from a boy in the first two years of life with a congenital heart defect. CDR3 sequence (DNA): TGTGCCAGCAGCACCGCGAGACTAGCGGAAGGTGGAAGGGAGCTGTTTTTT. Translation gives CASSTARLAEGGRELFF.